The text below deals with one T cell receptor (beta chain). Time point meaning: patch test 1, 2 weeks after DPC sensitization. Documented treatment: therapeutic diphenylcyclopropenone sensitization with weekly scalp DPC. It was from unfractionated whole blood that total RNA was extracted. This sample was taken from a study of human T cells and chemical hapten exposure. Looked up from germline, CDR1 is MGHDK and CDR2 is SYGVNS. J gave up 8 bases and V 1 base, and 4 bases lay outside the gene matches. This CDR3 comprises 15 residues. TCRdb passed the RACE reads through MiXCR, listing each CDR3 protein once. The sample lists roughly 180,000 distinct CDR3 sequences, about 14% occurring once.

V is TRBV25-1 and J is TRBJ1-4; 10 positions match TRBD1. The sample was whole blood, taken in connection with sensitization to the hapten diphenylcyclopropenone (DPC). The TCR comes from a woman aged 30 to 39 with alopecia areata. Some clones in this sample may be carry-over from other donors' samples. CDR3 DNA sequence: TGTGCCAGCAGTGAATCCGGGACAGGGGACGAAAAACTGTTTTTT. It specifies CASSESGTGDEKLFF.